A selection of T cell receptor beta chains follows, all from one sample in a study of T cell clonotyping in hematopoietic cell transplantation. Measured with immunoSEQ multiplex PCR; TCRdb has only the in-frame clones, and not every one. The repertoire holds 7,000 or so clones, with around 90% as singletons. The starting material was peripheral blood mononuclear cells, obtained before stem cell transplant. The source of these receptors is a man in his fifties or sixties with acute myeloid leukemia. Some clones in this sample may be carry-over from other donors' samples. Both conserved end residues are trimmed from each CDR3. For some rows the clone size is stated as once, few or many, or as a class when expanded; others skip it.

V gene,clone size,CDR3 protein
TRBV30,.,AWSVLGGPRETQY
TRBV11-2,.,ASSLGTYDNEQF
TRBV27,.,ASSLLGQGSYEQY
TRBV6-1,.,ASSAGTDTGELF
TRBV30,.,AWSLGVETQY
TRBV6-1,.,ASSEMAGQPQH
TRBV7-2,.,ASSLGGSTVDTQY
TRBV23-1,.,ASSQATANSNQPQH
TRBV9,.,ASSVAGVTDTQY
TRBV5-1,.,ASSPAGTGNTGELF
TRBV5-6,.,ASSLWGRLDTQY
TRBV5-1,.,ASSLRDQRTEAF
TRBV2,.,ASSEAWAGNTIY
TRBV4-1,.,ASSQTGGNQPQH
TRBV19,few,ASSTHGTSGRNEQF
TRBV5-1,.,ASSLTRGWTEAF
TRBV11-1,.,ASSPGTSVQETQY
TRBV10-1,.,ATEHPGEKRTQY
TRBV7-8,.,ASSRTGADEQF
TRBV7-9,.,ASSQTSGSNYEQY
TRBV28,.,ASTPTGGRLQPQH
TRBV9,once,ASSVEGRHSASGKLF
TRBV6-1,.,ASSEEKWFMNTEAF
TRBV13,.,ASSLGLRGPSNYGYT
TRBV10-2,.,ASSRFDSYEQY
TRBV7-6,.,ASSPGLAGGPGQETQY
TRBV7-8,.,ASSPSVTPSSYEQY
TRBV9,.,ASSERGDNYGYT
TRBV2,.,ASSRVTGEKLF
TRBV2,.,AARDIYSGNTIY
TRBV19,.,ASSIRGRATIYGYT
TRBV4-2,.,ASSQTPSSGDYYEQY
TRBV2,.,ASPDRNTDTQY
TRBV7-9,.,ASSPTESYGYT
TRBV25-1,.,ASSEYMREVQDTQY
TRBV11-2,.,ASSRTSPTDNEQF
TRBV6-5,.,ASSSTGTGFYGYT
TRBV2,.,ASSEWGVDYEQY
TRBV5-4,.,ASSPDRERSPYEQY
TRBV19,.,ASSQVRGGNYGYT
TRBV7-2,.,ASSLTGAANTEAF
TRBV19,once,ASSTAGQGIYEQY
TRBV11-2,.,ASSPWSSEQF
TRBV30,once,AAGRLNTEAF
TRBV6-5,.,ASFPDGQETQY
TRBV29-1,.,SVEAAGNYEQY
TRBV28,.,ASSLQLPEAF
TRBV7-8,.,ASSLWGAGQGAYEQY
TRBV30,.,AWGSFEAF
TRBV6-1,.,ASSDRGSNYGYT
TRBV6-1,.,ANGPGTNTDTQY
TRBV5-1,.,ASSFATNEKLF
TRBV5-1,.,ASSRIRAYEQY
TRBV6-5,.,ASSFDRASYTEAF
TRBV30,.,AWSGDLHFTGELF
TRBV6-1,.,AAGTSNIQY